These 22 T cell receptor beta chains share one sample of origin, sequenced in a study of T cells in Graves' hyperthyroidism and ophthalmopathy (dated by TCRdb to the late 2010s). Libraries were prepared through multiplex PCR. Sequenced using an Illumina HiSeq 2000. The TCR beta CDR3 regions were amplified from RNA transcripts. For the first round of RT-PCR on the TCR CDR3, the HTBI primer set was used together with the Qiagen OneStep RT-PCR kit. TCRdb handled the public reads itself, with Q25 trimming in fastp and clone calling in MiXCR, and kept productive beta chains. Here each entry gathers all rows of one CDR3 protein and keeps the most common genes and DNA. Recorded for this sample are fewer than 450,000 distinct CDR3 sequences; about 14% of them occurred a single time. The ten largest clones represent over 25% of the sample. The sample was blood. The receptors here all came from a man aged 45-60 years with Graves' ophthalmopathy.

This clonotype has at least ten counts. The rearrangement joins TRBV20-1 to TRBJ2-1; D uncertain. Germline CDR1 and CDR2: DFQATT and SNEGSKA (reference sequence). Trimming left V 3 bases short and J 8 bases short, with 11 bases between. The CDR3 extends over 12 amino acids. The CDR3 nucleotides are TGCAGTGCTAGGGGGTGGTCTCATGAGCAGTTCTTC. As protein: CSARGWSHEQFF.

The chain links TRBV19 to TRBJ1-2; 9 bases fit TRBD1. The trim removed 3 bases at V and 5 bases at J, leaving 7 bases unmatched. Germline lookup yields CDR1 LNHDA and CDR2 SQIVND (reference sequence). The CDR3 runs to 15 residues. CDR3 sequence (DNA): TGTGCCAGTAGTATCGAACAGGGGGCGCGGTATGGCTACACCTTC. Its protein is CASSIEQGARYGYTF.

In its sample, this clonotype was seen many times. The J gene is TRBJ1-1, the V gene TRBV6-1; D remains ambiguous. CDR3 size: 12 residues. V lost 1 base, J lost 5 bases, and 5 bases lay in between. Germline CDR1 and CDR2: MNHNS and SASEGT. In DNA form, the CDR3 reads TGTGCCAGCAGTGAAGGGGTAACTGAAGCTTTCTTT. Translated: CASSEGVTEAFF.

The gene calls are TRBV12-3 or TRBV12-4 and TRBJ2-2; 8 positions agree with TRBD2. V dropped 4 bases and J dropped 2; count of bases not matched to a gene: 9. CDR3 size: 17 residues. CDR3 sequence: CASSSGQRERNTGELFF. In DNA, the CDR3 is TGTGCCAGCAGTTCAGGCCAGCGGGAGAGAAACACCGGGGAGCTGTTTTTT.

There are a few counts of this clonotype. Germline and junction disagree at one end, which may indicate a read error. V usage is TRBV6-1 and J usage is TRBJ2-2, with 12 bases fitting TRBD1. From germline, CDR1 is MNHNS and CDR2 SASEGT. This CDR3 has 14 amino acids. Here the CDR3 DNA reads TGTGCCAGCAGTAGGGACAGGGGGCCGGGGGGGCTGTTTTTT. Translated: CASSRDRGPGGLFF.

This clonotype was counted only a few times. The J gene is TRBJ2-5, the V gene TRBV20-1; the match to TRBD2 covers 9 bases. Germline-derived CDR1 and CDR2 are DFQATT and SNEGSKA (reference sequence). V lost 3 bases and J lost 4; bases outside the gene matches: 6. The CDR3 totals 14 residues. The DNA of the CDR3 is TGCAGTGCTAGGGGTAGCGGGAGCGGAGAGACCCAGTACTTC. Encoded protein: CSARGSGSGETQYF.

The rearrangement uses TRBV29-1 and TRBJ1-1, with D perhaps matching TRBD1 (5 bases). The V and J ends lost 0 bases and 1 base respectively, with 9 bases between them. The CDR3 loop spans 14 amino acids. Germline V gene lookup returns CDR1 SQVTM and CDR2 ANQGSEA. CDR3 nucleotides: TGCAGCGTTGAAGACCCAGGGTGGAACACTGAAGCTTTCTTT. It translates to CSVEDPGWNTEAFF.

This clonotype was observed at least ten times. This chain connects TRBV7-2 to TRBJ2-5; 13 positions agree with TRBD2. The CDR3 is made up of 15 amino acids. V shed 5 bases and J 5 bases; nucleotides not matched to a gene: 5. From germline, CDR1 is SGHTA and CDR2 FQGNSA. CDR3 DNA: TGTGCCAGCAGCCGGGGACTAGCGGGAAGCGAGACCCAGTACTTC. Its translation: CASSRGLAGSETQYF. Based on the CDR3 plus reference TRBV7-2 and TRBJ2-5, the full variable domain is GAGVSQSPSNKVTEKGKDVELRCDPISGHTALYWYRQSLGQGLEFLIYFQGNSAPDKSGLPSDRFSAERTGGSVSTLTIQRTQQEDSAVYLCASSRGLAGSETQYFGPGTRLLVL.

This clonotype was observed at least ten times. The chain recombines TRBV11-2 with TRBJ2-1; D is uncertain. In germline, CDR1 is SGHAT, CDR2 FQNNGV. Trimming pared 0 bases from V and 7 bases from J, leaving 13 bases between. The CDR3 is made up of 15 amino acids. This chain's CDR3 is CASSLDRTAGNEQFF. CDR3 coding DNA: TGTGCCAGCAGCTTAGACAGGACCGCCGGTAATGAGCAGTTCTTC.

This clonotype showed up many times. The J gene is TRBJ2-7, the V gene TRBV20-1; a possible D gene is TRBD1 (6 bases). With 6 bases removed from V and 6 bases from J, the gap between germline ends came to 12 bases. The CDR3 sequence is 11 residues long. CDR1 and CDR2 from the germline V gene are DFQATT and SNEGSKA (reference sequence). The CDR3, as DNA: TGCAGTGCCCCACAGGGTCCCGAGCAGTACTTC. This codes for CSAPQGPEQYF.

This clonotype has just a few counts. The CDR3 loop reads CASGQGQGDTDTQYF. The CDR3 bases are TGTGCTAGTGGACAAGGACAGGGAGACACAGATACGCAGTATTTT. This chain joins TRBV12-5 and TRBJ2-3; 8 bases are a match to TRBD1. CDR3 length equals 15 residues. Germline V CDR1 and CDR2: LGHNT, FRNRAP. J was trimmed by 2 bases and V by 6 bases; bases with no gene match: 7.

This clonotype was seen many times. V gene TRBV2 combines with J gene TRBJ2-3; 8 bases fit TRBD2. Trimming at V came to 5 bases and at J to 4 bases, leaving 8 bases not matched to a gene. This CDR3 spans 15 amino acids. Looked up from germline, CDR1 is SNHLY and CDR2 is FYNNEI. The CDR3 DNA sequence: TGTGCCAGCAGTAAACGGGAGGGCGGGGCAGATACGCAGTATTTT. Protein: CASSKREGGADTQYF.

This clonotype was recorded many times. The chain carries TRBV11-2 and TRBJ2-3; 8 nucleotides line up with TRBD1. This CDR3 is 15 amino acids long. The germline V gene has CDR1 SGHAT and CDR2 FQNNGV. Trimming removed 6 bases from V and 5 bases from J; junction bases left unmatched: 10. CDR3 DNA: TGTGCCAGCAGTAGACAGGGGATTGTGCGAGATACGCAGTATTTT. Its translation is CASSRQGIVRDTQYF.

The gene calls are TRBV6-5 and TRBJ2-2, with unresolved D. Germline CDR1 reads MNHEY; CDR2 reads SVGAGI. V gave up 5 bases and J gave up 8 bases, with 18 bases separating them. There are 15 residues in the CDR3. The CDR3 sequence is CASSHRQSVGGELFF. The CDR3 DNA is TGTGCCAGCAGTCACCGGCAGTCAGTGGGTGGGGAGCTGTTTTTT.

J is TRBJ1-2 and V is TRBV20-1; possibly TRBD1 for D (6 bases). This CDR3 is built from 17 residues. V shed 0 bases and J shed 4 bases, with 21 bases lying between them. Germline V gene sequence: CDR1 DFQATT, CDR2 SNEGSKA (reference sequence). CDR3 residues: CSARDQMRQGLVYGYTF. The CDR3 region has the DNA TGCAGTGCTAGAGATCAAATGAGGCAGGGGCTTGTCTATGGCTACACCTTC.

The genes are TRBV7-2 and TRBJ2-7; TRBD2 matches at 8 bases. V shed 6 bases, J shed 2 bases, and the junction held 6 bases outside the gene matches. The germline CDR1 and CDR2 sequences are SGHTA and FQGNSA. The CDR3 is 14 amino acids. DNA for the CDR3: TGTGCCAGCAGTTGGGGACTAGGCCCCTACGAGCAGTACTTC. Encoded protein: CASSWGLGPYEQYF.

This chain connects TRBV11-2 to TRBJ2-3, with D perhaps matching TRBD2 (5 bases). The CDR3 totals 15 residues. Germline CDR1 SGHAT, CDR2 FQNNGV. The V gene lost 1 base and the J gene lost 2 bases, with 10 bases spanning the gap. The chain's CDR3 is CASSLVGGTTDTQYF. The CDR3 nucleotides read TGTGCCAGCAGCTTAGTAGGAGGAACCACAGATACGCAGTATTTT. The entire variable domain, with the rest obtained from reference TRBV11-2 and TRBJ2-3, is as follows: EAGVAQSPRYKIIEKRQSVAFWCNPISGHATLYWYQQILGQGPKLLIQFQNNGVVDDSQLPKDRFSAERLKGVDSTLKIQPAKLEDSAVYLCASSLVGGTTDTQYFGPGTRLTVL.

V usage is TRBV7-8 and J usage is TRBJ2-5; unclear D gene. The CDR3 has 13 residues. Trimming pared 5 bases from V and 7 bases from J, leaving 14 bases between. Looked up from germline, CDR1 is SGHVS and CDR2 is FQNEAQ. The CDR3 nucleotides read TGTGCCAGCAGCAACCGACGGGTGGGGACCCAGTACTTC. This codes for CASSNRRVGTQYF. The full variable domain, rest sourced from reference TRBV7-8 and TRBJ2-5, is GAGVSQSPRYKVAKRGQDVALRCDPISGHVSLFWYQQALGQGPEFLTYFQNEAQLDKSGLPSDRFFAERPEGSVSTLKIQRTQQEDSAVYLCASSNRRVGTQYFGPGTRLLVL.

In its sample, this clonotype was seen many times. This rearrangement joins TRBV29-1 to TRBJ2-7; D may be TRBD1 (5 bases). CDR1 and CDR2 from the germline V gene are SQVTM and ANQGSEA. This CDR3 is built from 12 residues. The ends were cut back, 4 bases at V and 3 bases at J, with 10 bases in the middle. This CDR3 is CSVAGSRYEQYF. The CDR3 bases are TGCAGCGTTGCAGGGTCGCGCTACGAGCAGTACTTC.

The table lists this clonotype with a few counts. This chain joins TRBV6-1 and TRBJ2-5; D possibly uses TRBD1 or TRBD2 (5 bases each). The CDR3 spans 15 residues. Trimming left V 8 bases short and J 7 bases short, with 23 bases between. Germline-derived CDR1 and CDR2 are MNHNS and SASEGT. The CDR3 spells CASHCEGSMEWTQYF. CDR3 bases: TGTGCCAGCCATTGTGAGGGGTCAATGGAATGGACCCAGTACTTC.

The count of this clonotype is one. This chain links TRBV30 with TRBJ2-7; weak D call: TRBD1 (6 bases). V lost 4 bases and J lost 6, with 10 bases in between. The CDR3 runs 11 residues. CDR1 and CDR2 (germline): GTSNPN, SVGIG (reference sequence). The CDR3 protein is CAWTFRGEQYF. CDR3 nucleotides: TGTGCCTGGACTTTCAGGGGCGAGCAGTACTTC.

This clonotype was observed many times. The chain recombines TRBV18 with TRBJ1-5, with no clear D. V was shortened by 2 bases and J by 7 bases, with 12 bases between the two germline ends. The CDR3 sequence is 14 residues long. Germline CDR1 reads KGHSH; CDR2 reads LQKENI. The CDR3 protein is CASSPDYSRQPQHF. The CDR3 region has the DNA TGTGCCAGCTCACCAGACTATTCCCGACAGCCCCAGCATTTT.